The 16 T cell receptor beta chains below come from one sample, sequenced in a study of shared clonotypes between healthy human individuals. The assay was immunoSEQ multiplex PCR, and TCRdb's table has in-frame clones only and misses some. The data hold around 940,000 clones, with 76% observed a single time. The sample taken for sequencing was memory CD4+ T cells sorted from blood. Regarding subset: CD45RA-negative fraction. The receptors come from a man in his late teens or twenties in good health.

Only one count was recorded for this clone. The V gene is TRBV5-4, the J gene TRBJ1-1; unclear D gene. The V and J ends lost 4 bases and 5 bases respectively, with 18 bases between them. Germline CDR1 is SGHNT and CDR2 is YYREEE (reference sequence). The length of the CDR3 is 15 residues. DNA of the CDR3: TGTGCCAGCAGCCCTCCCAATCCGGGGAGGACTGAAGCTTTCTTT. Translation gives CASSPPNPGRTEAFF.

J is TRBJ1-1 and V is TRBV4-1; maybe TRBD1 (5 bases). V lost 0 bases and J 2 bases, leaving 7 bases between the germline ends. The CDR3 sequence is 14 residues long. Germline V gene data show CDR1 as MGHRA and CDR2 as YSYEKL. CDR3 DNA sequence: TGCGCCAGCAGCCAAGATCAGGGAAACACTGAAGCTTTCTTT. Translating gives CASSQDQGNTEAFF.

This rearrangement joins TRBV7-2 to TRBJ1-2; 10 bases agree with TRBD1. The V gene end was trimmed by 5 bases and the J gene end by 8 bases; junction bases not matched to a gene: 5. The CDR3 consists of 13 residues. The germline gives CDR1 SGHTA, CDR2 FQGNSA. CDR3 amino acids: CASSADRGLGYTF. The CDR3 nucleotides are TGTGCCAGCAGCGCGGACAGGGGGTTAGGCTACACCTTC.

Points on this clone: This CDR3 is also generated by other DNA sequences in the sample. The CDR3 region is CASSLAGTDTQYF. CDR3 nucleotides: TGTGCCAGCAGCTTGGCGGGAACAGATACGCAGTATTTT. The chain uses TRBV5-8 and TRBJ2-3, with D tentatively TRBD2 (5 bases). Germline CDR1 reads SGHTS; CDR2 reads YDEGEE. The CDR3 is 13 amino acids. Trimming pared 0 bases from V and 3 bases from J, leaving 5 bases between.

The V call is TRBV15, the J call TRBJ2-7; the match to TRBD1 covers 8 bases. Germline lookup yields CDR1 LNHNV and CDR2 YYDKDF (reference sequence). V lost 4 bases and J lost 3; bases outside the gene matches: 8. The CDR3 is 15 amino acids. CDR3 coding DNA: TGTGCCACCAGCATGGTCGGACAGGGCGGCTACGAGCAGTACTTC. This encodes CATSMVGQGGYEQYF. The variable domain in full, with the rest retrieved from reference TRBV15 and TRBJ2-7, is DAMVIQNPRYQVTQFGKPVTLSCSQTLNHNVMYWYQQKSSQAPKLLFHYYDKDFNNEADTPDNFQSRRPNTSFCFLDIRSPGLGDTAMYLCATSMVGQGGYEQYFGPGTRLTVT.

This clone has only a few counts. The J gene is TRBJ1-1, the V gene TRBV10-3; 8 positions match TRBD1. Trimming at V came to 8 bases and at J to 4 bases, leaving 6 bases not matched to a gene. CDR3 size: 13 residues. Germline CDR1 is ENHRY and CDR2 is SYGVKD. The CDR3 protein is CAIGIQGGTEAFF. The CDR3, as DNA: TGTGCCATCGGAATACAGGGGGGCACTGAAGCTTTCTTT.

Many counts were recorded for this clone. The chain carries TRBV30 and TRBJ1-1, with a weak D call TRBD1 (5 bases). The CDR3 length is 14 residues. Germline V gene data show CDR1 as GTSNPN and CDR2 as SVGIG (reference sequence). Trimming left V 0 bases short and J 5 bases short, with 13 bases between. Here the CDR3 DNA reads TGTGCCTGGAGTGTTCACAGGCTGAGGACTGAAGCTTTCTTT. This encodes CAWSVHRLRTEAFF.

The J gene is TRBJ2-5, the V gene TRBV19; maybe TRBD2 (7 bases). The germline V gene has CDR1 LNHDA and CDR2 SQIVND (reference sequence). This CDR3 is 17 amino acids long. Trimming cost V 3 bases and J 2 bases, with 19 bases left between them. This CDR3 is CASSMGTGRGLQETQYF. In DNA form, the CDR3 reads TGTGCCAGTAGTATGGGCACCGGCAGGGGACTACAAGAGACCCAGTACTTC.

This chain links TRBV14 with TRBJ1-6, with 7 positions matching TRBD1. The germline gives CDR1 SGHDN, CDR2 FVKESK. CDR3 length: 17 residues. J gave up 5 bases and V 4 bases, and 11 bases lay outside the gene matches. The CDR3 region is CASSLEFGQGDNSPLHF. DNA of the CDR3: TGTGCCAGCAGCCTAGAATTCGGGCAGGGGGATAATTCACCCCTCCACTTT.

V gene TRBV30 combines with J gene TRBJ2-5, with D perhaps TRBD2 (5 bases). The CDR3 has 13 amino acids. V dropped 5 bases and J dropped 4 bases, with 14 bases sitting between them. Germline V CDR1 and CDR2: GTSNPN, SVGIG (reference sequence). The chain's CDR3 is CAWSTGWRETQYF. The CDR3 region has the DNA TGTGCCTGGTCTACGGGGTGGAGAGAGACCCAGTACTTC.

The chain links TRBV2 to TRBJ2-7; 9 nucleotides match TRBD1. The CDR3 has 13 residues. The V gene's germline CDR1 is SNHLY and CDR2 FYNNEI. The V and J ends lost 7 bases and 6 bases, in that order; junction bases with no gene match: 7. The DNA for the CDR3 is TGTGCCAGCACTCGGGACAGGGAGCCCGAGCAGTACTTC. Protein sequence: CASTRDREPEQYF.

The chain is built from TRBV2 and TRBJ1-2; a possible D gene is TRBD1 (5 bases). Per the germline V gene, CDR1 is SNHLY and CDR2 is FYNNEI. The ends were cut back, 8 bases at V and 4 bases at J, with 17 bases in the middle. This CDR3 region has 14 residues. Here the CDR3 reads CASHLGTAVYGYTF. The CDR3 nucleotides read TGTGCCAGCCATTTGGGGACGGCTGTCTATGGCTACACCTTC.

Only a few counts were recorded for this clone. The rearrangement links TRBV5-1 to TRBJ1-1; D is ambiguous. V was cut by 3 bases and J by 5 bases, with 14 bases left in between. Germline lookup yields CDR1 SGHRS and CDR2 YFSETQ. This CDR3 contains 14 residues. The CDR3 coding sequence is TGCGCCAGCAGCTCCTCCCGGGGTTCAACTGAAGCTTTCTTT. Its protein product is CASSSSRGSTEAFF.

The chain uses TRBV7-2 and TRBJ2-7, with 10 bases that match TRBD2. Per the germline V gene, CDR1 is SGHTA and CDR2 is FQGNSA. The CDR3 has 18 residues. V lost 1 base, J lost 7 bases, and 16 bases stayed unmatched. The CDR3 DNA sequence: TGTGCCAGCAGCTTAGTCGCTAGCGGGAGTCGGGGGCCGGGGGAGCAGTACTTC. This codes for CASSLVASGSRGPGEQYF.

This chain uses TRBV27 with TRBJ1-5, with unresolved D. Germline V CDR1 and CDR2: MNHEY, SMNVEV (reference sequence). The CDR3 spans 13 residues. Trimming stripped 3 bases from V and 2 bases from J, with 5 bases between. The CDR3 sequence is CASSFWGNQPQHF. The CDR3 nucleotides are TGTGCCAGCAGTTTTTGGGGCAATCAGCCCCAGCATTTT.

The sample holds one count of this clone. The chain couples TRBV6-5 to TRBJ1-3; no reliable D call. The germline CDR1 and CDR2 sequences are MNHEY and SVGAGI. V was trimmed by 0 bases and J by 0 bases, leaving 9 bases between them. The CDR3 spans 16 residues. This CDR3 is CASSYSGRHSGNTIYF. CDR3 in DNA: TGTGCCAGCAGTTACTCGGGTCGACACTCTGGAAACACCATATATTTT.